Given below is one T cell receptor (beta chain) in context. This sample stems from a study of blood T cell repertoires in COVID-19. For the study at large: The study drew acute and convalescent COVID-19 samples from the United States, Italy and Spain. T cells, B-cell-depleted T cells, or PBMCs provided the cDNA or gDNA that served as material.

V lost 8 bases and J 10 bases, leaving 9 bases between the germline ends. Germline CDR1 MNHNY, CDR2 SVGAGI (reference sequence). The CDR3 spans 10 residues. Per the original data handling: From reference gene primer amplification, estimates of nucleated cell counts were derived. Only in-frame clones appear in the TCRdb table, and some are missing; sequencing was by immunoSEQ multiplex PCR. For V, J and clone size, that table is used; D and trimming come from the DNA. The table lists some 250,000 clones, more than 65% of them singletons, with approximately 8% in the top ten. The specimen sequenced was peripheral blood. This chain uses TRBV6-6 with TRBJ2-1, with a tentative D call TRBD2 (6 bases). The sequence derives from an elderly woman with acute or convalescent COVID-19. This chain's CDR3 is CASGGDEQFF. CDR3 coding DNA: TGTGCCAGCGGCGGGGACGAGCAGTTCTTC.